This TCR beta chain was sequenced during a study of cytomegalovirus exposure and HLA in healthy donors. The CDR3 length is 16 residues. CDR1 and CDR2 from the germline V gene are LNHDA and SQIVND (reference sequence). V lost 3 bases, J lost 5 bases, and 19 bases lay in between. This PCR relied on a set of 60 Vbeta primers and 13 Jbeta primers. The repertoire was sequenced with immunoSEQ multiplex PCR; TCRdb's copy has only in-frame clones and lacks some. The sample has more than 130,000 clones; roughly four fifths are singletons. Though nominally healthy at sampling, donors likely had unrecorded immune exposures.

The chain employs TRBV19 and TRBJ1-2, with a weak D call TRBD1 (6 bases). The specimen sequenced was PBMCs. The sequence was collected from a man between 35 and 55 years old in good health and CMV-seropositive. CDR3 sequence: CASSIVLGQRFYGYTF. The CDR3 DNA follows: TGTGCCAGTAGTATTGTGTTAGGACAGCGATTTTATGGCTACACCTTC.